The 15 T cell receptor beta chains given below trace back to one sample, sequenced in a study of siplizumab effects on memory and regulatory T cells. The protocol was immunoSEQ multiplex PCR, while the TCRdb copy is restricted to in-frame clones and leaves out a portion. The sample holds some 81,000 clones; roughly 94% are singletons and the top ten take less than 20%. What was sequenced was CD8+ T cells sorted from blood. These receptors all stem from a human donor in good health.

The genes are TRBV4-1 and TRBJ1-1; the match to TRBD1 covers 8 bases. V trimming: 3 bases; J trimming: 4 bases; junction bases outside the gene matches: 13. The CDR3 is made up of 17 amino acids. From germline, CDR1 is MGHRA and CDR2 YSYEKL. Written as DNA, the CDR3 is TGCGCCAGCAGCCAGTACGCACAGGGGGGTGCCGGCACTGAAGCTTTCTTT. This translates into CASSQYAQGGAGTEAFF.

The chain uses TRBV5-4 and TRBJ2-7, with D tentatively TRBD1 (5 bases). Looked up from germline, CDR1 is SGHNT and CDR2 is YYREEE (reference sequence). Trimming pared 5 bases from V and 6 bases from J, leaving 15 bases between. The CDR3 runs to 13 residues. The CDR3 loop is CASSQGTSGEQYF. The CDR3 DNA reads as TGTGCCAGCAGTCAGGGTACCTCGGGCGAGCAGTACTTC. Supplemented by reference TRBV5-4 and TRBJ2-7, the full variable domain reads ETGVTQSPTHLIKTRGQQVTLRCSSQSGHNTVSWYQQALGQGPQFIFQYYREEENGRGNFPPRFSGLQFPNYSSELNVNALELDDSALYLCASSQGTSGEQYFGPGTRLTVT.

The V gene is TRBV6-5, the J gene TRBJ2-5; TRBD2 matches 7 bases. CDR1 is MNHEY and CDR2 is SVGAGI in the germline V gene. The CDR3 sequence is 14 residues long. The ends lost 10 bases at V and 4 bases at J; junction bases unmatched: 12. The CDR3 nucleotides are TGTGCCATCGGCGGGGAGGGGAGGCGAGAGACCCAGTACTTC. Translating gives CAIGGEGRRETQYF.

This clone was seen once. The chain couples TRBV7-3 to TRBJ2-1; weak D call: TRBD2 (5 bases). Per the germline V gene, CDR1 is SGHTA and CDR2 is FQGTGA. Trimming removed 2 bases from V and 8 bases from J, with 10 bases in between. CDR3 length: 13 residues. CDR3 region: CASSLRGWDEQFF. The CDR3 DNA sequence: TGTGCCAGCAGCTTACGGGGATGGGATGAGCAGTTCTTC.

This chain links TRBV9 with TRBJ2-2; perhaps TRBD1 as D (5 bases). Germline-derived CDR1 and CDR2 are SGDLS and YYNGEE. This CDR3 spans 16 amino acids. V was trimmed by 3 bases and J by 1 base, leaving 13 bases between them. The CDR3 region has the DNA TGTGCCAGCAGCGGGAACCCAGGGTTGAACACCGGGGAGCTGTTTTTT. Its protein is CASSGNPGLNTGELFF.

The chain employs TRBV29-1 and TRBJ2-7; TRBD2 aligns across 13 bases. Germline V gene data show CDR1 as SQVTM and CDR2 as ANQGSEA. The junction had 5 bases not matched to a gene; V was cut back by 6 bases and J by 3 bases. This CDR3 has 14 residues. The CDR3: CSVEGLAGLYEQYF. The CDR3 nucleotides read TGCAGCGTCGAGGGACTAGCGGGACTCTACGAGCAGTACTTC.

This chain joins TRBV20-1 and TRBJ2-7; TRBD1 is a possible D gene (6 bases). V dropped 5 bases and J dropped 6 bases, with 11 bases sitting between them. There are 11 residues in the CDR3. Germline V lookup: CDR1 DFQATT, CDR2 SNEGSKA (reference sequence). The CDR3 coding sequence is TGCAGTGCTTTAGGGGGTCGCGAGCAGTACTTC. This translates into CSALGGREQYF.

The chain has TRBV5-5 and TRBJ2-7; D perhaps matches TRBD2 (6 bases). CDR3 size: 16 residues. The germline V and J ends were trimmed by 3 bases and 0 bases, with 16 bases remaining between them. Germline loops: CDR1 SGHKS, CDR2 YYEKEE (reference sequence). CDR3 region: CASSWDFTDSSYEQYF. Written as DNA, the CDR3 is TGTGCCAGCAGCTGGGACTTCACTGATTCCTCCTACGAGCAGTACTTC.

The CDR3 bases are TGCGCCAGCAGCCTAACCCCGGGACTAGCGGGGGTATACGAGCAGTACTTC. It codes for CASSLTPGLAGVYEQYF. The rearrangement links TRBV4-1 to TRBJ2-7; 14 nucleotides agree with TRBD2. This CDR3 has 17 amino acids. Germline CDR1 reads MGHRA; CDR2 reads YSYEKL. Germline trimming cut 4 bases from V and 4 bases from J; bases unmatched to any gene: 9.

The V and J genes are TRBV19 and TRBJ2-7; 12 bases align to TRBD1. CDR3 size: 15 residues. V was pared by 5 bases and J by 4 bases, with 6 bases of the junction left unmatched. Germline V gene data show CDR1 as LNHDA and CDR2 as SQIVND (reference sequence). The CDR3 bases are TGTGCCAGTAGTCCAGGGACAGGGGGCGAGTACGAGCAGTACTTC. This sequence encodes CASSPGTGGEYEQYF.

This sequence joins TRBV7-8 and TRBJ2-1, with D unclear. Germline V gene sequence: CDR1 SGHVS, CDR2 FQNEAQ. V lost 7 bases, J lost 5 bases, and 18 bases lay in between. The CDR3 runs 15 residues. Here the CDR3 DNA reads TGTGCCAGCAACCTAGGCAGAAAAACGAACAATGAGCAGTTCTTC. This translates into CASNLGRKTNNEQFF.

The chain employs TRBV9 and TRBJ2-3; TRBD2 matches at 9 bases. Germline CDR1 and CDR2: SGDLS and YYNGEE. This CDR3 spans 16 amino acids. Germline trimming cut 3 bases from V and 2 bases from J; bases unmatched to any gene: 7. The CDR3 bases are TGTGCCAGCAGCGACCGACTAGCGGACCCCACAGATACGCAGTATTTT. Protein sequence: CASSDRLADPTDTQYF.

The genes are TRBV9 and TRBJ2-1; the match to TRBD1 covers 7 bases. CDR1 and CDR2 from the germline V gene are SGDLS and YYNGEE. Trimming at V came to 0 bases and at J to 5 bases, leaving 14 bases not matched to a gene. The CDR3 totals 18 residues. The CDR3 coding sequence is TGTGCCAGCAGCGTAGAGATCAGAGGGGGCCTGACCGACAATGAGCAGTTCTTC. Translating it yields CASSVEIRGGLTDNEQFF.

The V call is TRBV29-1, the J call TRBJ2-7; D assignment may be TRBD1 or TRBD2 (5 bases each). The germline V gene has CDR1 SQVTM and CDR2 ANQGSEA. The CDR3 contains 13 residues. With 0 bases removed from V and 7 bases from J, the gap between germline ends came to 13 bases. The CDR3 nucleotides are TGCAGCGTTGAAGATCACGGGGCCTGGGAGCAGTACTTC. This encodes CSVEDHGAWEQYF.

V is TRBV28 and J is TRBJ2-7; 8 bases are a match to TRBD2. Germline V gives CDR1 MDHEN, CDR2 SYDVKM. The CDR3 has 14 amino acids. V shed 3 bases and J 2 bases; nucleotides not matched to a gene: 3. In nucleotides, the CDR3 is TGTGCCAGCAGTTTCTACGGGGGGGCCTACGAGCAGTACTTC. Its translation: CASSFYGGAYEQYF.